The 29 T cell receptor beta chains listed next were all sequenced from one sample in a study of cytotoxic CD8 clonotypes in ibrutinib-treated CLL. Libraries were prepared by immunoSEQ multiplex PCR; TCRdb keeps only in-frame clonotypes and omits some of them. The sample holds 35,000 to 40,000 clones, around 70% seen once. The sequences come from PBMCs, collected at disease progression, from a patient treated with ibrutinib. The source of these receptors is a human donor with chronic lymphocytic leukemia.

The chain carries TRBV14 and TRBJ2-5; unclear D gene. Looked up from germline, CDR1 is SGHDN and CDR2 is FVKESK. The CDR3 runs to 14 residues. V shed 0 bases and J shed 2 bases, with 7 bases lying between them. CDR3 DNA sequence: TGTGCCAGCAGCCAAGATTGGACGCAAGAGACCCAGTACTTC. This sequence encodes CASSQDWTQETQYF.

The chain uses TRBV18 and TRBJ2-7, with unresolved D. The germline V and J ends were trimmed by 0 bases and 2 bases, with 11 bases remaining between them. The CDR3 length is 15 residues. Germline CDR1 reads KGHSH; CDR2 reads LQKENI. CDR3 loop: CASSPPGQLTYEQYF. The CDR3 bases are TGTGCCAGCTCACCACCGGGCCAGCTAACCTACGAGCAGTACTTC.

This clone was detected only a few times. This rearrangement joins TRBV2 to TRBJ1-2; weak D call: TRBD1 (6 bases). V was shortened by 6 bases and J by 4 bases, with 12 bases between the two germline ends. This CDR3 contains 13 residues. Germline loops: CDR1 SNHLY, CDR2 FYNNEI. CDR3 amino acids: CASSSGQTYGYTF. For the CDR3, the DNA is TGTGCCAGCAGCTCGGGACAAACCTATGGCTACACCTTC.

The rearrangement links TRBV6-4 to TRBJ1-1, with D tentatively TRBD1 (6 bases). The germline V gene encodes CDR1 MRHNA and CDR2 SNTAGT. The CDR3 loop spans 15 amino acids. Deletions cut 0 bases from V and 9 bases from J, with 17 bases between. The CDR3: CASSDSVGGLGKAFF. In DNA form, the CDR3 reads TGTGCCAGCAGTGACTCGGTGGGGGGCCTGGGGAAAGCTTTCTTT.

The chain recombines TRBV19 with TRBJ2-2, with TRBD1 as a possible D gene (6 bases). V was shortened by 6 bases and J by 6 bases, with 20 bases between the two germline ends. CDR1 and CDR2 (germline): LNHDA, SQIVND (reference sequence). This CDR3 has 16 amino acids. CDR3 nucleotides: TGTGCCAGTAGACTGACTCTACCAGGGGTGGCCGGGGAGCTGTTTTTT. Translated, it gives CASRLTLPGVAGELFF.

The chain links TRBV21-1 to TRBJ2-7. TRBV21-1 represents a pseudogene. The CDR3 covers 10 residues. The CDR3 DNA reads TGTGCCAGAAGTGTCTACGAGCAGTACTTC. It encodes CARSVYEQYF.

J is TRBJ2-5 and V is TRBV11-2, with a possible D match to TRBD2 (5 bases). With 5 bases removed from V and 2 bases from J, the gap between germline ends came to 12 bases. The CDR3 loop spans 14 amino acids. In germline, CDR1 is SGHAT, CDR2 FQNNGV. The CDR3 DNA is TGTGCCAGCAGCGAACCTCGGGGTCAAGAGACCCAGTACTTC. This encodes CASSEPRGQETQYF.

The chain combines TRBV7-9 with TRBJ1-1; D not certain. This CDR3 has 13 amino acids. V was trimmed by 2 bases and J by 1 base, leaving 5 bases between them. Germline V gives CDR1 SEHNR, CDR2 FQNEAQ (reference sequence). The CDR3 coding sequence is TGTGCCAGCAGCTTACAGGAGAACACTGAAGCTTTCTTT. It yields the protein CASSLQENTEAFF.

The J gene is TRBJ1-1, the V gene TRBV6-6; D is undetermined. Germline V CDR1 and CDR2: MNHNY, SVGAGI (reference sequence). CDR3 length: 14 residues. Trimming took off 0 bases at V and 1 base at J, with 6 bases between the two ends. The CDR3 reads CASSYSRQNTEAFF. The CDR3 region has the DNA TGTGCCAGCAGTTACTCGAGACAGAACACTGAAGCTTTCTTT.

The genes are TRBV11-3 and TRBJ1-3, with D tentatively TRBD1 (5 bases). The CDR3 has 14 amino acids. The V gene lost 6 bases and the J gene lost 0 bases, with 9 bases spanning the gap. Germline CDR1 and CDR2: SGHNT and YENEEA. The CDR3 DNA reads as TGTGCCAGCAGTTCCCAGGGCTCTGGAAACACCATATATTTT. Protein product: CASSSQGSGNTIYF. The full variable domain, with the rest looked up from reference TRBV11-3 and TRBJ1-3, is EAGVVQSPRYKIIEKKQPVAFWCNPISGHNTLYWYLQNLGQGPELLIRYENEEAVDDSQLPKDRFSAERLKGVDSTLKIQPAELGDSAVYLCASSSQGSGNTIYFGEGSWLTVV.

This rearrangement joins TRBV27 to TRBJ2-1; D is uncertain. This CDR3 spans 16 amino acids. Germline V gene sequence: CDR1 MNHEY, CDR2 SMNVEV (reference sequence). V lost 2 bases and J lost 2, with 13 bases in between. The CDR3 DNA reads TGTGCCAGCAGTTTAGGCGATGGGCGAGCCTACAATGAGCAGTTCTTC. Amino acid sequence: CASSLGDGRAYNEQFF.

The chain recombines TRBV7-9 with TRBJ1-3, with D perhaps TRBD1 (5 bases). V was shortened by 1 base and J by 0 bases, with 7 bases between the two germline ends. CDR1 is SEHNR and CDR2 is FQNEAQ in the germline V gene (reference sequence). The CDR3 is 15 residues long. CDR3 sequence (DNA): TGTGCCAGCAGCTTAGACAGGAACTCTGGAAACACCATATATTTT. Residues: CASSLDRNSGNTIYF.

The chain carries TRBV30 and TRBJ2-1, with TRBD1 identical over 8 bases. The V segment lost 7 bases and the J segment 3 bases; nucleotides outside the gene matches: 2. This CDR3 region has 12 residues. Germline loops: CDR1 GTSNPN, CDR2 SVGIG (reference sequence). In DNA, the CDR3 is TGTGCCTCCGGGACAGGCTACAATGAGCAGTTCTTC. Residues: CASGTGYNEQFF.

This clone showed up just a few times. This rearrangement joins TRBV10-3 to TRBJ1-5; TRBD1 matches at 8 bases. Germline V gene sequence: CDR1 ENHRY, CDR2 SYGVKD. The CDR3 totals 18 residues. V dropped 3 bases and J dropped 6; count of bases not matched to a gene: 16. The CDR3 DNA reads TGTGCCATCAGTGACCTACTTATCAGAGACAGGGGAAGTCAGCCCCAGCATTTT. Translation: CAISDLLIRDRGSQPQHF.

The chain has TRBV7-8 and TRBJ1-2; D might be TRBD1 (5 bases). The germline V and J ends were trimmed by 5 bases and 8 bases, with 24 bases remaining between them. The CDR3 is 16 residues long. Per the germline V gene, CDR1 is SGHVS and CDR2 is FQNEAQ. CDR3 in DNA: TGTGCCAGCAGCATAATGGGACCACTTTCGACTCAAGGCTACACCTTC. It yields the protein CASSIMGPLSTQGYTF.

This chain connects TRBV10-1 to TRBJ2-5, with 11 nucleotides matching TRBD2. The CDR3 is made up of 16 amino acids. J was trimmed by 3 bases and V by 5 bases; bases with no gene match: 8. Germline V gene data show CDR1 as WNHNN and CDR2 as SYGVQD (reference sequence). CDR3 sequence reads: CASSSGTSGTEETQYF. The CDR3 coding sequence is TGCGCCAGCAGTAGCGGGACTAGCGGCACCGAAGAGACCCAGTACTTC.

The chain recombines TRBV10-2 with TRBJ2-7, with D unresolved. The V end was cut by 8 bases, the J end by 2 bases, with 7 bases between. The CDR3 spans 11 residues. Germline CDR1 WSHSY, CDR2 SAAADI. The CDR3 sequence: CASPYPYEQYF. CDR3 bases: TGCGCCAGCCCTTATCCCTACGAGCAGTACTTC.

V is TRBV19 and J is TRBJ1-2; the D is unclear. CDR3 size: 15 residues. Germline loops: CDR1 LNHDA, CDR2 SQIVND (reference sequence). Trimming took off 2 bases at V and 2 bases at J, with 12 bases between the two ends. The CDR3 spells CASSILQANNYGYTF. As DNA, the CDR3 is TGTGCCAGTAGTATACTACAAGCTAACAACTATGGCTACACCTTC.

The chain has TRBV14 and TRBJ2-7; 9 nucleotides match TRBD2. V trimming: 4 bases; J trimming: 5 bases; junction bases outside the gene matches: 3. The germline V gene encodes CDR1 SGHDN and CDR2 FVKESK. This CDR3 comprises 13 residues. The CDR3 DNA is TGTGCCAGCAGCCCCGGACTAGCGAACGAGCAGTACGTC. Translated: CASSPGLANEQYV.

This sequence joins TRBV6-5 and TRBJ2-7, with 11 nucleotides matching TRBD2. V gave up 2 bases and J gave up 3 bases; unmatched junction bases: 6. This CDR3 comprises 16 residues. Germline V gene sequence: CDR1 MNHEY, CDR2 SVGAGI. The CDR3 reads CASSYRTSGRDYEQYF. For the CDR3, the DNA is TGTGCCAGCAGTTACCGGACTAGCGGGCGAGACTACGAGCAGTACTTC.

The rearrangement links TRBV28 to TRBJ2-3, with 7 bases lining up with TRBD1. The length of the CDR3 is 16 residues. Germline loops: CDR1 MDHEN, CDR2 SYDVKM. V was clipped by 4 bases and J by 0 bases; unmatched bases: 7. The CDR3 sequence: CASSSPGQASTDTQYF. CDR3 DNA: TGTGCCAGCAGTTCCCCCGGACAGGCTAGCACAGATACGCAGTATTTT.

CDR3: CASSPRPGSNQPQHF. CDR3 nucleotide sequence: TGTGCCAGCAGCCCAAGACCGGGGAGCAATCAGCCCCAGCATTTT. J is TRBJ1-5 and V is TRBV6-1; D not certain. This CDR3 has 15 residues. V lost 6 bases and J lost 1, with 13 bases in between. Germline assignment: CDR1 MNHNS and CDR2 SASEGT.

The V and J genes are TRBV28 and TRBJ1-1, with a tentative D call TRBD1 (6 bases). Germline V gene data show CDR1 as MDHEN and CDR2 as SYDVKM. The CDR3 is 12 residues long. Trimming took 7 bases from V and 1 from J, leaving 7 bases between them. CDR3 DNA sequence: TGTGCCAGCATGACAGGGAACACTGAAGCTTTCTTT. This gives the protein CASMTGNTEAFF.

The chain employs TRBV5-5 and TRBJ2-5; D may be TRBD1 or TRBD2 (6 bases each). Germline CDR1 SGHKS, CDR2 YYEKEE (reference sequence). Trimming shortened V by 6 bases and J by 9 bases, and 21 bases separated the two germline ends. The CDR3 length is 14 residues. CDR3 protein: CASIQGPVGGAQYF. CDR3 nucleotide sequence: TGTGCCAGCATCCAGGGGCCGGTCGGAGGGGCCCAGTACTTC.

The chain couples TRBV6-6 to TRBJ1-5, with D perhaps matching TRBD1 (5 bases). CDR3 length: 14 residues. Germline CDR1 MNHNY, CDR2 SVGAGI (reference sequence). V lost 3 bases and J lost 4, with 10 bases in between. DNA of the CDR3: TGTGCCAGCAGTTATATGACAGTTAATCAGCCCCAGCATTTT. It specifies CASSYMTVNQPQHF.

The rearrangement uses TRBV6-1 and TRBJ1-2; D remains ambiguous. Trimming took off 6 bases at V and 3 bases at J, with 11 bases between the two ends. Germline values: CDR1 MNHNS, CDR2 SASEGT. The CDR3 extends over 13 amino acids. The chain's CDR3 is CASRRVSHYGYTF. The CDR3 coding sequence is TGTGCCAGCAGAAGGGTCTCCCACTATGGCTACACCTTC.

V and J are TRBV27 and TRBJ1-2; D is unclear. The CDR3 has 16 residues. Germline CDR1 MNHEY, CDR2 SMNVEV (reference sequence). Trimming took 0 bases from V and 5 from J, leaving 16 bases between them. CDR3 loop: CASSLSYPTQGYGYTF. In nucleotides, the CDR3 is TGTGCCAGCAGTTTATCTTACCCTACCCAAGGGTATGGCTACACCTTC.

This sequence joins TRBV10-2 and TRBJ1-5; D remains ambiguous. With 6 bases removed from V and 4 bases from J, the gap between germline ends came to 16 bases. Germline V gives CDR1 WSHSY, CDR2 SAAADI. There are 15 residues in the CDR3. CDR3 loop: CASRLTSEENQPQHF. For the CDR3, the DNA is TGCGCCAGCAGATTAACATCCGAAGAAAATCAGCCCCAGCATTTT.

A single count supports this clone. This sequence joins TRBV4-2 and TRBJ2-3, with D tentatively TRBD1 (6 bases). The CDR3 loop spans 16 amino acids. Looked up from germline, CDR1 is LGHNA and CDR2 is YNFKEQ. Trimming pared 4 bases from V and 2 bases from J, leaving 16 bases between. Written as DNA, the CDR3 is TGTGCCAGCAGCCTTAACTCGGGACAAAACACAGATACGCAGTATTTT. As protein: CASSLNSGQNTDTQYF.